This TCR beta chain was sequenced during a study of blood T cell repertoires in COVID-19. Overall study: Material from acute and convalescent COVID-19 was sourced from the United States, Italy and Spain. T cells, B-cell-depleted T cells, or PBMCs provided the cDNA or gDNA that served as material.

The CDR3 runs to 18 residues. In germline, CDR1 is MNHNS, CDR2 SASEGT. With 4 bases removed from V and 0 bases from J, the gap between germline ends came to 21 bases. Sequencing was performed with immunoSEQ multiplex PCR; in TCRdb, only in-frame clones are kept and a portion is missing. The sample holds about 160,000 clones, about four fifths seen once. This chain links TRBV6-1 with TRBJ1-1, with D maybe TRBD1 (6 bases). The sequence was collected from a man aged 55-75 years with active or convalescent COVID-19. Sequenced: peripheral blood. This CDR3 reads CASSVGPQGLGMNTEAFF. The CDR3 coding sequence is TGTGCCAGCAGTGTCGGGCCCCAGGGGCTCGGAATGAACACTGAAGCTTTCTTT.